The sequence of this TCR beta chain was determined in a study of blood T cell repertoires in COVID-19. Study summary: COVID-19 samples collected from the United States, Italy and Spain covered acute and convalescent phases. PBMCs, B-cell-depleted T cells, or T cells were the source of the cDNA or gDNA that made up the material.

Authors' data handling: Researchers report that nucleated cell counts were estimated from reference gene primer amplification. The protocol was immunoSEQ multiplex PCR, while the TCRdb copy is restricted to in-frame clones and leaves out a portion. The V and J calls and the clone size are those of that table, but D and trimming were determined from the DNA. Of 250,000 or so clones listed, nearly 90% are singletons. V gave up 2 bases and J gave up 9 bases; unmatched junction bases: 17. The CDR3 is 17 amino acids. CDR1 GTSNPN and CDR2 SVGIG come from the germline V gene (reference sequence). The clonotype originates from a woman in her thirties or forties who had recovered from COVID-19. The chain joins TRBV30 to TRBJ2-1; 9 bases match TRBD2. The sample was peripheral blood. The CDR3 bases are TGTGCCTGGAGTAGGGGGAGCGGGGGGCAAAGGGCGAGTGAGCAGTTCTTC. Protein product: CAWSRGSGGQRASEQFF.